Sequencing of this T cell receptor (beta chain) was carried out in a study of shared clonotypes between healthy human individuals. Overall study results and limits: Even with large depth, rarefaction showed that sorted-subset sequencing was incomplete.

On this clone itself: No antigen is known for it.

CD4+ cells yielded CD45RA+ naive and CD45RA-negative memory subsets. CDR1 and CDR2 (germline): SNHLY, FYNNEI. J lost 6 bases, V lost 8 bases, and 4 bases had no gene match. This CDR3 has 11 amino acids. At a deep level, the assay was run. The repertoire was sequenced with immunoSEQ multiplex PCR; TCRdb's copy has only in-frame clones and lacks some. Of about 1.1 million clones listed, 60% to 85% are singletons. The rearrangement links TRBV2 to TRBJ2-7; 7 bases are shared with TRBD2. The TCR was taken from a man younger than 35 in good health. Some clones in this sample may be carry-over from other donors' samples. Material: memory CD4+ T cells from PBMCs. The sample's subset: CD45RA-negative fraction. CDR3 sequence reads: CASGRAGEQYF. The CDR3 nucleotides are TGTGCCAGCGGGAGGGCCGGCGAGCAGTACTTC.